Listed below are T cell receptor beta chains from one sample, sequenced in a study of T cells in Graves' hyperthyroidism and ophthalmopathy. TCRdb re-called the multiplex PCR reads with MiXCR, one entry per CDR3 protein. Counted here are 300,000 to 500,000 distinct CDR3 sequences, roughly 13% occurring once; the ten biggest clones make up under 30%. The sample comprised blood. The receptor set was obtained from a man aged 45-65 years with Graves' ophthalmopathy. CDR3s include the opening cysteine and the closing phenylalanine or tryptophan. A D gene is named only where the DNA matches it firmly. Size tells how often a clone was seen (once, few, many) or the class of an expanded clone, and some rows leave it out.

clone_size j_call d_call v_call cdr3_aa cdr3_nt
few TRBJ2-1 TRBD2 TRBV19 CASSMQLAGGGFNEQFF TGTGCCAGTAGTATGCAACTAGCGGGAGGAGGGTTCAATGAGCAGTTCTTC
many TRBJ2-5 TRBD1 TRBV3-1 CASSQDPRTGQETQYF TGTGCCAGCAGCCAAGACCCGCGGACAGGGCAAGAGACCCAGTACTTC
many TRBJ2-2 - TRBV3-1 CASSPSLDWGSGELFF TGTGCCAGCAGCCCCTCGCTGGACTGGGGGTCCGGGGAGCTGTTTTTT
few TRBJ2-1 TRBD2 TRBV2 CASRILAGEDNEQFF TGTGCCAGCAGGATCCTAGCGGGAGAAGACAATGAGCAGTTCTTC
few TRBJ2-7 - TRBV6-5 CASSYQSETPYEQYF TGTGCCAGCAGTTACCAGTCCGAGACGCCCTACGAGCAGTACTTC
few TRBJ2-7 - TRBV25-1 CASSELGQVPYEQYF TGTGCCAGCAGTGAATTGGGGCAGGTGCCCTACGAGCAGTACTTC
many TRBJ2-1 TRBD2 TRBV5-1 CASSYGTRSSSYNEQFF TGCGCCAGCAGCTACGGGACTAGGTCGAGCTCCTACAATGAGCAGTTCTTC
many TRBJ2-1 - TRBV6-5 CASSYTGSSYNEQFF TGTGCCAGCAGTTACACAGGGAGTTCCTACAATGAGCAGTTCTTC
many TRBJ2-7 - TRBV28 CASNGQSSYEQYF TGTGCCAGCAATGGGCAAAGCTCCTACGAGCAGTACTTC
few TRBJ2-2 - TRBV27 CASKKVAGRTGELFF TGTGCCAGCAAAAAGGTGGCAGGGAGAACCGGGGAGCTGTTTTTT
many TRBJ2-7 TRBD1 TRBV6-1 CASSEPGQGKYEQYF TGTGCCAGCAGTGAACCGGGACAGGGAAAATACGAGCAGTACTTC
few TRBJ2-7 - TRBV7-9 CASSLSPVYEQYF TGTGCCAGCAGCTTATCCCCAGTCTACGAGCAGTACTTC
many TRBJ1-1 - TRBV20-1 CSASAALVGGLNTEAFF TGCAGTGCTAGCGCAGCCCTGGTCGGGGGATTGAACACTGAAGCTTTCTTT
- TRBJ2-3 - TRBV4-2 CASSLPLADTQYF TGTGCCAGCAGCCTGCCCCTCGCGGATACGCAGTATTTT
many TRBJ2-1 TRBD2 TRBV7-2 CASSLAGLAGIYEQFF TGTGCCAGCAGCTTAGCCGGACTAGCGGGAATTTATGAGCAGTTCTTC
few TRBJ2-3 TRBD2 TRBV19 CASSTRLAPGLDTQYF TGTGCCAGTAGCACCCGACTAGCTCCAGGATTGGATACGCAGTATTTT
few TRBJ2-2 - TRBV28 CASSLGRGLTGELFF TGTGCCAGCAGCCTTGGACGGGGGCTCACCGGGGAGCTGTTTTTT
many TRBJ2-7 - TRBV10-3 CAISELRETYEQYF TGTGCCATCAGTGAACTCCGGGAGACCTACGAGCAGTACTTC
many TRBJ2-7 - TRBV3-1 CASSQALDPAYEQYF TGTGCCAGCAGCCAAGCCTTGGACCCAGCCTACGAGCAGTACTTC
many TRBJ1-1 - TRBV24-1 CATAGRGNTEAFF TGTGCCACAGCGGGGAGGGGGAACACTGAAGCTTTCTTT
many TRBJ2-3 TRBD1 TRBV3-1 CASSPLGQITDTQYF TGTGCCAGCAGCCCCTTGGGACAGATCACAGATACGCAGTATTTT
- TRBJ2-1 TRBD2 TRBV6-8 CARTGIAGDHNEQFF TGTGCCAGGACGGGGATAGCGGGAGACCACAATGAGCAGTTCTTC
few TRBJ2-2 - TRBV6-2/TRBV6-3 CASSYQGVSGELFF TGTGCCAGCAGTTATCAAGGGGTTTCCGGGGAGCTGTTTTTT
- TRBJ2-1 TRBD2 TRBV3-1 CASSRGGRSYNEQFF TGTGCCAGCAGCCGGGGGGGTAGGTCCTACAATGAGCAGTTCTTT
- TRBJ2-7 TRBD2 TRBV19 CASSLAGLAGAVGYEQYF TGTGCCAGTAGCCTCGCGGGACTAGCGGGAGCAGTAGGCTACGAGCAGTACTTC
- TRBJ1-5 - TRBV28 CASSFPRVKPQHF TGTGCCAGCAGTTTTCCCAGGGTTAAGCCCCAGCATTTT
many TRBJ2-7 TRBD2 TRBV2 CASLLSTSGFYEQYF TGTGCCAGCCTCCTTTCCACTAGCGGATTCTACGAGCAGTACTTC
few TRBJ2-1 - TRBV12-3/TRBV12-4 CASSTEPSSYNEQFF TGTGCCAGCAGCACAGAACCGAGCTCCTACAATGAGCAGTTCTTC
many TRBJ2-1 - TRBV27 CASSPYGSYNEQFF TGTGCCAGCAGCCCTTACGGGTCCTACAATGAGCAGTTCTTC
few TRBJ2-2 TRBD1 TRBV3-1 CASSQRQGNGAGELFF TGTGCCAGCAGCCAAAGACAGGGGAATGGGGCCGGGGAGCTGTTTTTT
once TRBJ1-1 - TRBV29-1 CSVGVIEAFF TGCAGCGTTGGCGTAATTGAAGCTTTCTTT
many TRBJ1-6 - TRBV30 CAWSVPPRVSYNSPLHF TGTGCCTGGAGTGTCCCTCCCAGGGTCTCCTATAATTCACCCCTCCACTTT
few TRBJ2-7 - TRBV7-2 CASSLVISGHEQYF TGTGCCAGCAGCTTAGTAATTAGCGGCCACGAGCAGTACTTC
many TRBJ2-7 TRBD1 TRBV18 CASSLQGGFSSPYEQYF TGTGCCAGCTCATTACAAGGGGGCTTCTCGTCCCCCTACGAGCAGTACTTC
few TRBJ2-7 - TRBV7-9 CASSSVAGTDEQYF TGTGCCAGCAGCTCTGTTGCGGGGACCGACGAGCAGTACTTC
- TRBJ2-2 TRBD2 TRBV18 CASSSAGWNTGELFF TGTGCCAGCTCATCAGCGGGGTGGAACACCGGGGAGCTGTTTTTT
many TRBJ1-1 - TRBV5-6 CASSLSPNANTEAFF TGTGCCAGCAGCTTGAGCCCGAACGCGAACACTGAAGCTTTCTTT
- TRBJ2-2 - TRBV27 CASSLSRGVGGTTGELFF TGTGCCAGCAGTTTATCGAGAGGTGTCGGGGGCACCACCGGGGAGCTGTTTTTT
many TRBJ1-1 - TRBV12-3/TRBV12-4 CASSFGSPEAFF TGTGCCAGCAGTTTCGGCAGCCCTGAAGCTTTCTTT
many TRBJ1-1 - TRBV28 CASSPLAGYTEAFF TGTGCCAGCAGTCCTTTAGCGGGATACACTGAAGCTTTCTTT
many TRBJ2-7 - TRBV19 CASSHIRSSHEQYF TGTGCCAGTAGTCATATCAGGTCTTCCCACGAGCAGTACTTC
many TRBJ2-7 - TRBV6-5 CASSYRQGIEQYF TGTGCCAGCAGTTACCGGCAGGGGATTGAGCAGTACTTC
- TRBJ2-7 TRBD2 TRBV25-1 CASGARAGEYEQYF TGTGCCAGCGGGGCGCGAGCGGGAGAGTACGAGCAGTACTTC
- TRBJ2-3 - TRBV6-1 CASSEPPTDTQYF TGTGCCAGCAGTGAACCTCCCACAGATACGCAGTATTTT
many TRBJ2-3 - TRBV3-1 CASSQDPGNTQYF TGTGCCAGCAGCCAAGATCCAGGGAATACGCAGTATTTT
many TRBJ2-3 TRBD2 TRBV28 CASSQSGSPPDTQYF TGTGCCAGCAGTCAGAGCGGGAGCCCCCCAGATACGCAGTATTTT
few TRBJ2-3 - TRBV20-1 CSAPDRSGGTDTQYF TGCAGTGCTCCCGACCGAAGTGGGGGCACAGATACGCAGTATTTT
many TRBJ2-3 TRBD2 TRBV14 CASSQDVGSGTPDTQYF TGTGCCAGCAGCCAAGATGTTGGTAGCGGGACTCCAGATACGCAGTATTTT
many TRBJ1-2 - TRBV4-1 CASSQRQTDTYGYTF TGCGCCAGCAGCCAACGACAAACCGACACCTATGGCTACACCTTC
many TRBJ2-3 TRBD2 TRBV7-2 CASSSGVPSGRRTDTQYF TGTGCCAGCAGCTCAGGAGTTCCTAGCGGGAGGCGCACAGATACGCAGTATTTT
- TRBJ1-3 - TRBV30 CAWQGYGNTIYF TGTGCCTGGCAGGGGTACGGAAACACCATATATTTT
many TRBJ2-1 TRBD1 TRBV4-1 CASSQDDGTGANEQFF TGCGCCAGCAGCCAGGACGATGGGACAGGGGCCAATGAGCAGTTCTTC